Below are 6 T cell receptor beta chains sequenced from a single sample in a study of CD8+ T cells in alopecia areata (dated by TCRdb to 2017 to 2018). The library came from the immunoSEQ multiplex PCR assay. For TCR sequencing, RNA was extracted from every sample and reverse transcribed into cDNA to serve as template. TCRdb limited this immuneACCESS table to in-frame rearrangements with V and J called. A share of clones is missing; checked studies link under half to unresolved V genes, and the rest is unexplained. The sample profile shows 200,000 to 250,000 clones; 35% to 40% of them were found once. 0.48% of the sample is in the top ten clones. According to the study, the label for this sample's treatment or condition signals: oral pan-JAK inhibitor, 5-10 mg twice daily. Material: CD4+ T cells sorted from blood, obtained at roughly week 30, from a patient treated with tofacitinib. Receptors originate from a human donor with alopecia areata.

This clone has more than one count but fewer than ten. This chain connects TRBV4-1 to TRBJ1-2; no reliable D call. Trimming left V 9 bases short and J 0 bases short, with 17 bases between. The CDR3 contains 15 residues. Per the germline V gene, CDR1 is MGHRA and CDR2 is YSYEKL. CDR3 sequence (DNA): TGCGCCAGTTCAGCGATTACACCAGCTAACTATGGCTACACCTTC. The encoded protein is CASSAITPANYGYTF.

This clone was picked up a small number of times. The chain has TRBV5-1 and TRBJ2-3; TRBD2 matches at 11 bases. Germline V gene sequence: CDR1 SGHRS, CDR2 YFSETQ. V lost 3 bases, J lost 2 bases, and 5 bases stayed unmatched. There are 16 residues in the CDR3. CDR3 DNA: TGCGCCAGCAGCTCCGGGACTAGCGGAAACACAGATACGCAGTATTTT. Translation: CASSSGTSGNTDTQYF.

The rearrangement uses TRBV5-1 and TRBJ1-2; 7 nucleotides align to TRBD1. This CDR3 is 14 amino acids long. With 3 bases clipped from V and 3 bases from J, the junction kept 5 bases outside the gene matches. Per the germline V gene, CDR1 is SGHRS and CDR2 is YFSETQ. CDR3 nucleotide sequence: TGCGCCAGCAGCTCCAACAGGGGAGACTATGGCTACACCTTC. Translated: CASSSNRGDYGYTF. The full variable domain, its missing parts supplied by reference TRBV5-1 and TRBJ1-2, is KAGVTQTPRYLIKTRGQQVTLSCSPISGHRSVSWYQQTPGQGLQFLFEYFSETQRNKGNFPGRFSGRQFSNSRSEMNVSTLELGDSALYLCASSSNRGDYGYTFGSGTRLTVV.

V usage is TRBV18 and J usage is TRBJ2-7; a possible D gene is TRBD1 (6 bases). The germline V gene has CDR1 KGHSH and CDR2 LQKENI. V lost 3 bases, J lost 8 bases, and 23 bases lay in between. The CDR3 contains 16 residues. The CDR3 here is CASSPGNRNKQGKQYF. CDR3 in DNA: TGTGCCAGCTCACCGGGGAACCGCAACAAACAGGGCAAGCAGTACTTC. Combining the CDR3 with reference TRBV18 and TRBJ2-7 gives the whole variable domain NAGVMQNPRHLVRRRGQEARLRCSPMKGHSHVYWYRQLPEEGLKFMVYLQKENIIDESGMPKERFSAEFPKEGPSILRIQQVVRGDSAAYFCASSPGNRNKQGKQYFGPGTRLTVT.

This chain links TRBV7-9 with TRBJ1-1; D unclear. V was clipped by 5 bases and J by 5 bases, with 15 bases between them. The germline V gene encodes CDR1 SEHNR and CDR2 FQNEAQ (reference sequence). The length of the CDR3 is 14 residues. The CDR3 nucleotides are TGTGCCAGCAGCCGGTCGGGCTTGAGAACTGAAGCTTTCTTT. Encoded protein: CASSRSGLRTEAFF.

The chain has TRBV6-5 and TRBJ2-4, with D tentatively TRBD1 (6 bases). The CDR3 totals 15 residues. In germline, CDR1 is MNHEY, CDR2 SVGAGI. Deletions cut 0 bases from V and 6 bases from J, with 12 bases between. The CDR3 sequence is CASSYSTQGLNIQYF. The DNA of the CDR3 is TGTGCCAGCAGTTACTCGACTCAGGGGTTAAACATTCAGTACTTC.